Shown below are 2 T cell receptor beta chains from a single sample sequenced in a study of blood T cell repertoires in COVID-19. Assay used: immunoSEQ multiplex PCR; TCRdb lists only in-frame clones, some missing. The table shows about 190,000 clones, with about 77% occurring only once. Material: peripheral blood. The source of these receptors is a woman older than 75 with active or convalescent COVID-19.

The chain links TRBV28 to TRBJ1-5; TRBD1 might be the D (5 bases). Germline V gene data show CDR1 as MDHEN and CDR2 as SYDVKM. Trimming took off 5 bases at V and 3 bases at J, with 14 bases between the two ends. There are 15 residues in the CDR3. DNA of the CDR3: TGTGCCAGCAGTCCGACCCAGACAGACAATCAGCCCCAGCATTTT. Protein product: CASSPTQTDNQPQHF.

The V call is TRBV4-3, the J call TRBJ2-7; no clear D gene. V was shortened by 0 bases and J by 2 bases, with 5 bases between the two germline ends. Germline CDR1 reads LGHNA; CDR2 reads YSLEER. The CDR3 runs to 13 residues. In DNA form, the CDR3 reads TGCGCCAGCAGCCAAGATAGCACCTACGAGCAGTACTTC. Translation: CASSQDSTYEQYF.